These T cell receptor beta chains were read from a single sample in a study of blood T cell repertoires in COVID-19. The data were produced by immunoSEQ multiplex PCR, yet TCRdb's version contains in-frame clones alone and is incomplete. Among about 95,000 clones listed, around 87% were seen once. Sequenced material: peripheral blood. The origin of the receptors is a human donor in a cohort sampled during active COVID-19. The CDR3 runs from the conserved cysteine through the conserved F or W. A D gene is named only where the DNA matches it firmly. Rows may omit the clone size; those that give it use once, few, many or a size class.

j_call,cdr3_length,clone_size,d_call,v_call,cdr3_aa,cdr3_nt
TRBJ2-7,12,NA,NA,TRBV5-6,CASSLGAYEQYF,TGTGCCAGCAGCTTGGGGGCATACGAGCAGTACTTC
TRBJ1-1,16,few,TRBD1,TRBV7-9,CASAVPGQGPGTEAFF,TGTGCCAGCGCCGTCCCGGGACAGGGCCCGGGTACTGAAGCTTTCTTT
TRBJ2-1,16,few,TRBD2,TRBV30,CAWSANSGGSYNEQFF,TGTGCCTGGAGTGCAAATAGCGGGGGCTCCTACAATGAGCAGTTCTTC
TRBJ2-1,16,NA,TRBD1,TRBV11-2,CASSWGSGTGADEQFF,TGTGCCAGCAGTTGGGGTTCCGGGACAGGGGCCGATGAGCAGTTCTTC
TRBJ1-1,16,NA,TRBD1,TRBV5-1,CASSLHYSQGDTEAFF,TGCGCCAGCAGCCTCCACTACTCGCAGGGGGATACTGAAGCTTTCTTT
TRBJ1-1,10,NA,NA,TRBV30,CAWIEAEAFF,TGTGCCTGGATTGAGGCTGAAGCTTTCTTT
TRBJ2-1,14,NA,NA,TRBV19,CASTIKGLGNEQFF,TGTGCCAGTACCATCAAGGGGTTGGGCAATGAGCAGTTCTTC
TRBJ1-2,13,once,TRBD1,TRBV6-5,CASGQGRHYGYTF,TGTGCCAGTGGACAGGGAAGACACTATGGCTACACCTTC
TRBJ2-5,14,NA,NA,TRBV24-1,CATSEAGRSATQYF,TGTGCCACCAGTGAGGCGGGACGGTCGGCGACCCAGTACTTC
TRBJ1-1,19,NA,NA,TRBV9,CASSVVIRGDYQRNTEAFF,TGTGCCAGCAGCGTAGTAATACGGGGGGACTACCAAAGGAACACTGAAGCTTTCTTT
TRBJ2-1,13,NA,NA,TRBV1,CSAGAGCYNEQFF,TGCAGCGCCGGGGCGGGGTGCTACAATGAGCAGTTCTTC
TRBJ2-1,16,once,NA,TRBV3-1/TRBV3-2,CASSQGTVSSYNEQFF,TGTGCCAGCAGCCAAGGGACTGTCAGCTCCTACAATGAGCAGTTCTTC
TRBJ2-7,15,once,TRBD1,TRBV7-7,CASSLGRDSSYEQYF,TGTGCCAGCAGCCTCGGCCGGGACAGCTCCTACGAGCAGTACTTC
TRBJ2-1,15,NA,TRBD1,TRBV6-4,CASSDGTGARNEQFF,TGTGCCAGCAGTGACGGGACAGGGGCGCGGAATGAGCAGTTCTTC
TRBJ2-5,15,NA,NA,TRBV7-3,CASSLKGAPRETQYF,TGTGCCAGCAGCTTAAAAGGGGCACCCAGAGAGACCCAGTACTTC
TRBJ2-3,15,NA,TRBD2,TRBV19,CASRGLAGRTDTQYF,TGTGCCAGTAGGGGACTAGCGGGGCGCACAGATACGCAGTATTTT
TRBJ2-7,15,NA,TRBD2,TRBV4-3,CASSQIAGGLYEQYF,TGCGCCAGCAGCCAAATAGCGGGGGGGCTATACGAGCAGTACTTC
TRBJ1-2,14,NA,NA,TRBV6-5,CASSYSSDYYGYTF,TGTGCCAGCAGTTACTCGTCAGACTACTATGGCTACACCTTC
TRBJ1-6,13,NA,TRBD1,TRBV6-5,CAGTGTANSPLHF,TGTGCCGGAACCGGGACAGCAAATTCACCCCTCCACTTT
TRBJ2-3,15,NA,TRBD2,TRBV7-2,CASSGASGFTDTQYF,TGTGCCAGCAGTGGGGCTAGCGGCTTCACAGATACGCAGTATTTT
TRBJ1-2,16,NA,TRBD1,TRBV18,CASPLAPGTDFYGYTF,TGTGCCAGCCCACTTGCTCCCGGGACAGACTTCTATGGCTACACCTTC
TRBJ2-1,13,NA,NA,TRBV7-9,CASSLAGFVEQFF,TGTGCCAGCAGCTTAGCGGGCTTCGTTGAGCAGTTCTTC
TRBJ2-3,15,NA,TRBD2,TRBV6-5,CASSYSLGGTDTQYF,TGTGCCAGCAGTTACTCCCTGGGAGGGACAGATACGCAGTATTTT
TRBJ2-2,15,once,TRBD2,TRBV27,CASTHRGGYTGELFF,TGTGCCAGCACCCATCGGGGGGGGTACACCGGGGAGCTGTTTTTT
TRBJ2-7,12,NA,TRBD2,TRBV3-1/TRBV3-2,CASSQTSAEQYF,TGTGCCAGCAGCCAGACTAGCGCCGAGCAGTACTTC
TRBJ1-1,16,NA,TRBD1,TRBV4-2,CASSQDRQGMNTEAFF,TGTGCCAGCAGCCAAGATCGACAGGGTATGAACACTGAAGCTTTCTTT
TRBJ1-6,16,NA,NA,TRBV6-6,CASRADRSSYNSPLHF,TGTGCCAGCAGAGCGGACAGAAGCTCCTATAATTCACCCCTCCACTTT
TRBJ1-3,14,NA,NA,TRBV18,CASSPKSSGNTIYF,TGTGCCAGCTCACCCAAGAGCTCTGGAAACACCATATATTTT
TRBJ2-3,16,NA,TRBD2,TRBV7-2,CASNPRGAGATDTQYF,TGTGCCAGCAACCCTCGGGGAGCGGGGGCAACAGATACGCAGTATTTT
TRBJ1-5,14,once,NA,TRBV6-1,CASSEQGGEQPQHF,TGTGCCAGCAGTGAACAGGGAGGGGAACAGCCCCAGCATTTT
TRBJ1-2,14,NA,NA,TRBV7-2,CASSLGGKLYGYTF,TGTGCCAGCAGCTTAGGGGGCAAGCTCTATGGCTACACCTTC
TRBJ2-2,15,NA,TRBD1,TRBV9,CASSRQGENTGELFF,TGTGCCAGCAGCCGACAGGGGGAGAACACCGGGGAGCTGTTTTTT
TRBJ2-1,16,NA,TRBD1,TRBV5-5,CASSLALDRVNNEQFF,TGTGCCAGCAGCTTGGCCTTGGACAGGGTTAATAATGAGCAGTTCTTC
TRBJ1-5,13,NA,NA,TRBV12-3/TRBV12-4,CASSSYSNQPQHF,TGTGCCAGCAGTTCGTATAGCAATCAGCCCCAGCATTTT
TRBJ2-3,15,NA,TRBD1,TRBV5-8,CASSLATGGADTQYF,TGTGCCAGCAGCTTGGCGACAGGGGGCGCAGATACGCAGTATTTT